The 29 T cell receptor beta chains below were found in one sample sequenced in a study of shared T cell receptors in the human thymus. Sequenced by immunoSEQ multiplex PCR; TCRdb stores in-frame clones only, minus some. This sample has roughly 500,000 clones, with about 80% found just once. This same sample was also part of a study on human thymus T cells.

The material sequenced was thymocytes. These receptors were taken from a boy in the first two years of life with a congenital heart defect.

This clone was found once. The chain recombines TRBV7-9 with TRBJ2-1, with TRBD2 as a possible D gene (5 bases). The germline V gene encodes CDR1 SEHNR and CDR2 FQNEAQ (reference sequence). The CDR3 contains 9 residues. V lost 11 bases to trimming and J lost 15 bases, with 14 bases between them. CDR3 residues: CAGEGFRFF. The CDR3, as DNA: TGTGCCGGCGAGGGATTTCGGTTCTTC.

The CDR3 is CASSLRGVWQPQHF. The CDR3 DNA is TGTGCCAGCAGTTTGCGTGGAGTCTGGCAGCCCCAGCATTTT. The chain couples TRBV28 to TRBJ1-5, with D unclear. Deletions cut 3 bases from V and 7 bases from J, with 13 bases between. The CDR3 is 14 amino acids. Germline values: CDR1 MDHEN, CDR2 SYDVKM.

The rearrangement joins TRBV29-1 to TRBJ2-3; tentative D call: TRBD1 (6 bases). Trimming removed 7 bases at V and 1 base at J, with 15 bases between. The CDR3 extends over 14 amino acids. Germline CDR1 is SQVTM and CDR2 is ANQGSEA. The CDR3 loop reads CSGANRDGTDTQYF. CDR3 DNA: TGCAGCGGGGCCAACAGGGATGGCACAGATACGCAGTATTTT.

This clone was seen a single time. This chain joins TRBV7-3 and TRBJ2-7; TRBD2 might be the D (5 bases). Deletions cut 5 bases from V and 2 bases from J, with 16 bases between. Germline V gene data show CDR1 as SGHTA and CDR2 as FQGTGA. The CDR3 is made up of 15 amino acids. The chain's CDR3 is CASSPGRRPPYEQYF. In DNA form, the CDR3 reads TGTGCCAGCAGCCCCGGCAGGAGGCCCCCCTACGAGCAGTACTTC.

This clone came up once. The chain combines TRBV30 with TRBJ2-5, with D possibly TRBD1 on 6 matching bases. CDR3 length equals 15 residues. CDR1 and CDR2 from the germline V gene are GTSNPN and SVGIG (reference sequence). V lost 3 bases, J lost 5 bases, and 19 bases lay in between. CDR3 sequence reads: CAWRFSREGGETQYF. The DNA of the CDR3 is TGTGCCTGGAGATTTTCTCGGGAAGGGGGTGAGACCCAGTACTTC.

This clone was counted only a few times. The chain links TRBV4-2 to TRBJ1-3, with no clear D. The CDR3 totals 15 residues. The germline CDR1 and CDR2 sequences are LGHNA and YNFKEQ. V was trimmed by 7 bases and J by 3 bases, leaving 16 bases between them. The CDR3 region is CASKSQAPFGNTIYF. CDR3 nucleotides: TGTGCCAGCAAATCCCAAGCCCCCTTTGGAAACACCATATATTTT.

J is TRBJ2-5 and V is TRBV5-4; D is perhaps TRBD2 (6 bases). Deletions cut 4 bases from V and 5 bases from J, with 18 bases between. In germline, CDR1 is SGHNT, CDR2 YYREEE (reference sequence). This CDR3 is 15 amino acids long. The CDR3 spells CASSLGRDGGETQYF. CDR3 nucleotides: TGTGCCAGCAGCCTGGGGCGGGATGGGGGGGAGACCCAGTACTTC.

The J gene is TRBJ2-1, the V gene TRBV5-1, with TRBD2 matching 13 bases. The CDR3 spans 20 residues. CDR1 SGHRS and CDR2 YFSETQ come from the germline V gene. V was pared by 4 bases and J by 0 bases, with 13 bases of the junction left unmatched. CDR3 nucleotides: TGCGCCAGCAGCCCAGGACTAGCGGGAGCCGGTCGGAGCTCCTACAATGAGCAGTTCTTC. Its protein is CASSPGLAGAGRSSYNEQFF.

The rearrangement uses TRBV6-5 and TRBJ1-5; TRBD1 matches 7 bases. Trimming removed 6 bases from V and 7 bases from J; junction bases left unmatched: 12. CDR1 is MNHEY, CDR2 SVGAGI, per germline. The CDR3 spans 15 residues. CDR3 amino acids: CASSLDRAQGQPQHF. CDR3 DNA: TGTGCCAGCAGCCTCGACAGGGCTCAGGGACAGCCCCAGCATTTT.

There are a few counts of this clone. The rearrangement uses TRBV28 and TRBJ2-2, with 14 positions matching TRBD2. Germline values: CDR1 MDHEN, CDR2 SYDVKM. Trimming cost V 2 bases and J 2 bases; bases outside gene matches: 7. CDR3 length: 19 amino acids. CDR3 sequence: CASSLTRTSGRSNTGELFF. CDR3 nucleotide sequence: TGTGCCAGCAGTTTAACCCGGACTAGCGGGAGGTCAAACACCGGGGAGCTGTTTTTT.

The chain is built from TRBV19 and TRBJ1-5; 7 bases fit TRBD1. This CDR3 spans 20 amino acids. The V segment lost 7 bases and the J segment 3 bases; nucleotides outside the gene matches: 24. Germline V lookup: CDR1 LNHDA, CDR2 SQIVND (reference sequence). Here the CDR3 reads CASTRRRRTGRRRDNQPQHF. The CDR3 DNA follows: TGTGCCAGTACCCGGAGGAGGAGGACAGGAAGGCGGAGGGACAATCAGCCCCAGCATTTT.

The rearrangement uses TRBV15 and TRBJ2-7; TRBD2 matches 14 bases. Germline assignment: CDR1 LNHNV and CDR2 YYDKDF (reference sequence). V dropped 0 bases and J dropped 0; count of bases not matched to a gene: 10. CDR3 length: 20 amino acids. The CDR3 DNA reads TGTGCCACCAGCAGAGATATTGGACTAGCGGGAGGCGTCTTCTCCTACGAGCAGTACTTC. It yields the protein CATSRDIGLAGGVFSYEQYF.

V usage is TRBV13 and J usage is TRBJ2-5; 10 nucleotides match TRBD2. Trimming took 5 bases from V and 3 from J; bases not matched to a gene: 9. CDR1 PRHDT and CDR2 FYEKMQ come from the germline V gene (reference sequence). The CDR3 is made up of 16 amino acids. As DNA, the CDR3 is TGTGCCAGCAGCATAAAAGGACTAGCGGAGGAAGAGACCCAGTACTTC. Amino acid sequence: CASSIKGLAEEETQYF.

V and J are TRBV4-3 and TRBJ2-1, with a possible D match to TRBD2 (5 bases). Per the germline V gene, CDR1 is LGHNA and CDR2 is YSLEER. V lost 0 bases, J lost 4 bases, and 10 bases lay in between. This CDR3 has 15 amino acids. The CDR3 loop reads CASSQDQAAYNEQFF. CDR3 nucleotides: TGCGCCAGCAGCCAAGACCAAGCGGCTTACAATGAGCAGTTCTTC.

This chain connects TRBV7-2 to TRBJ2-7, with TRBD2 identical over 12 bases. The V and J ends lost 5 bases and 4 bases, in that order; junction bases with no gene match: 9. The CDR3 extends over 16 amino acids. Per the germline V gene, CDR1 is SGHTA and CDR2 is FQGNSA. The CDR3 sequence is CASSKSSGRARYEQYF. The CDR3, as DNA: TGTGCCAGCAGCAAATCTAGCGGGAGGGCCCGATACGAGCAGTACTTC. The full variable domain, with the rest looked up from reference TRBV7-2 and TRBJ2-7, is GAGVSQSPSNKVTEKGKDVELRCDPISGHTALYWYRQSLGQGLEFLIYFQGNSAPDKSGLPSDRFSAERTGGSVSTLTIQRTQQEDSAVYLCASSKSSGRARYEQYFGPGTRLTVT.

The chain links TRBV4-3 to TRBJ2-1; D possibly corresponds to TRBD2 (6 bases). V shed 4 bases and J shed 4 bases, with 17 bases lying between them. CDR3 size: 16 residues. CDR1 is LGHNA and CDR2 is YSLEER in the germline V gene. The CDR3 is CASSPSWRGCYNEQFF. The DNA of the CDR3 is TGCGCCAGCAGCCCTTCCTGGAGGGGTTGTTACAATGAGCAGTTCTTC.

In nucleotides, the CDR3 is TGCGCCAGCAGCCAAGCCCCTTGGGGCGGGGGACAAGAGACCCAGTACTTC. Amino acids: CASSQAPWGGGQETQYF. The chain couples TRBV4-3 to TRBJ2-5, with 7 nucleotides matching TRBD2. The CDR3 is 17 amino acids. Unmatched junction bases numbered 10, after V lost 1 base and J lost 2 bases. Germline values: CDR1 LGHNA, CDR2 YSLEER.

This chain uses TRBV30 with TRBJ2-1; 9 bases map to TRBD2. This CDR3 region has 14 residues. The V and J ends lost 0 bases and 7 bases, in that order; junction bases with no gene match: 4. CDR1 GTSNPN and CDR2 SVGIG come from the germline V gene (reference sequence). CDR3 residues: CAWSVGLAGNEQFF. Written as DNA, the CDR3 is TGTGCCTGGAGTGTCGGGCTAGCGGGGAATGAGCAGTTCTTC.

This clone was seen just once. The rearrangement links TRBV19 to TRBJ2-7; 7 bases agree with TRBD1. The CDR3 extends over 15 amino acids. Unmatched junction bases numbered 9, after V lost 4 bases and J lost 3 bases. CDR1 LNHDA and CDR2 SQIVND come from the germline V gene (reference sequence). This CDR3 reads CASSTWTGAIYEQYF. Here the CDR3 DNA reads TGTGCCAGTAGTACATGGACAGGTGCCATCTACGAGCAGTACTTC. Complete variable domain (other parts from reference TRBV19 and TRBJ2-7): DGGITQSPKYLFRKEGQNVTLSCEQNLNHDAMYWYRQDPGQGLRLIYYSQIVNDFQKGDIAEGYSVSREKKESFPLTVTSAQKNPTAFYLCASSTWTGAIYEQYFGPGTRLTVT.

This sequence joins TRBV7-3 and TRBJ2-1; D is unresolved. Germline assignment: CDR1 SGHTA and CDR2 FQGTGA. The V and J ends lost 0 bases and 6 bases respectively, with 9 bases between them. There are 14 residues in the CDR3. CDR3 DNA sequence: TGTGCCAGCAGCTTAACCCACCAGGCCAATGAGCAGTTCTTC. Translating gives CASSLTHQANEQFF.

This chain links TRBV6-1 with TRBJ1-1, with TRBD1 identical over 9 bases. Looked up from germline, CDR1 is MNHNS and CDR2 is SASEGT. Trimming cost V 7 bases and J 1 base; bases outside gene matches: 4. This CDR3 region has 14 residues. The CDR3 region has the DNA TGTGCCAGCATGGTGGACAGGGGGAACACTGAAGCTTTCTTT. It encodes CASMVDRGNTEAFF.

This chain links TRBV10-3 with TRBJ2-1; TRBD1 matches 11 bases. The length of the CDR3 is 16 residues. Germline lookup yields CDR1 ENHRY and CDR2 SYGVKD. Germline trimming cut 3 bases from V and 3 bases from J; bases unmatched to any gene: 4. The CDR3 DNA is TGTGCCATCAGTGATGCGGACAGGGGGCTCTACAATGAGCAGTTCTTC. This gives the protein CAISDADRGLYNEQFF.

This clone was observed a single time. This chain links TRBV14 with TRBJ1-4, with 10 bases that match TRBD1. The germline gives CDR1 SGHDN, CDR2 FVKESK. The V gene end was trimmed by 4 bases and the J gene end by 4 bases; junction bases not matched to a gene: 9. The CDR3 consists of 17 residues. Here the CDR3 reads CASSPGTGVPSNEKLFF. The DNA for the CDR3 is TGTGCCAGCAGCCCCGGGACAGGGGTACCAAGTAATGAAAAACTGTTTTTT.

This clone was counted a single time. The chain joins TRBV27 to TRBJ2-1; 10 bases are shared with TRBD2. The CDR3 has 15 amino acids. Trimming at V came to 6 bases and at J to 3 bases, leaving 5 bases not matched to a gene. The germline CDR1 and CDR2 sequences are MNHEY and SMNVEV (reference sequence). CDR3: CASSPTSGYYNEQFF. CDR3 sequence (DNA): TGTGCCAGCAGCCCGACTAGCGGGTACTACAATGAGCAGTTCTTC.

This clone was seen a handful of times. The chain employs TRBV5-6 and TRBJ2-7, with TRBD2 matching 7 bases. From germline, CDR1 is SGHDT and CDR2 YYEEEE. The CDR3 contains 13 residues. V lost 3 bases, J lost 5 bases, and 5 bases stayed unmatched. CDR3 residues: CASSSGTIDEQYF. In DNA, the CDR3 is TGTGCCAGCAGCTCCGGGACTATCGACGAGCAGTACTTC.

This clone was seen a few times. The chain joins TRBV27 to TRBJ2-7; possible D gene TRBD2, 6 bases. The V end was cut by 0 bases, the J end by 2 bases, with 14 bases between. Germline V lookup: CDR1 MNHEY, CDR2 SMNVEV (reference sequence). The CDR3 consists of 16 residues. CDR3 nucleotide sequence: TGTGCCAGCAGTTTATCGTGGGCGGGAAGCGCCTACGAGCAGTACTTC. This gives the protein CASSLSWAGSAYEQYF.

V gene TRBV6-1 combines with J gene TRBJ2-3; D perhaps matches TRBD2 (7 bases). The ends were cut back, 1 base at V and 0 bases at J, with 23 bases in the middle. This CDR3 is 20 amino acids long. Germline V gene sequence: CDR1 MNHNS, CDR2 SASEGT. CDR3 in DNA: TGTGCCAGCAGTGAAGTGAAGATTACCGTGGGGGGGGCTAGCACAGATACGCAGTATTTT. Its protein product is CASSEVKITVGGASTDTQYF.

The chain couples TRBV2 to TRBJ2-7, with D possibly being TRBD2 (5 bases). CDR3 length: 11 residues. Per the germline V gene, CDR1 is SNHLY and CDR2 is FYNNEI. V was shortened by 7 bases and J by 10 bases, with 14 bases between the two germline ends. The chain's CDR3 is CASIWTSLQYF. In nucleotides, the CDR3 is TGTGCCAGCATATGGACTTCCCTTCAGTACTTC.

The chain links TRBV14 to TRBJ1-2; 7 bases map to TRBD1. CDR1 and CDR2 from the germline V gene are SGHDN and FVKESK. Trimming took 2 bases from V and 13 from J; bases not matched to a gene: 10. The CDR3 extends over 13 amino acids. The CDR3 loop reads CASSQPGTAPSTF. CDR3 nucleotides: TGTGCCAGCAGCCAACCCGGGACAGCCCCGTCCACCTTC.